Listed below are T cell receptor beta chains from one sample, sequenced in a study of blood T cell repertoires in COVID-19. Measured with immunoSEQ multiplex PCR; TCRdb has only the in-frame clones, and not every one. The table records 75,000 to 90,000 clones, around 85% of them present only once. The specimen sequenced was peripheral blood. The receptor source for this set is an elderly man with active or convalescent COVID-19. Both conserved end residues are part of each CDR3. D genes are given only for firm matches. The size of a clone is reported for some rows only, either as once, few or many, or as a class for expanded clones.

j_call clone_size d_call v_call cdr3_length cdr3_nt cdr3_aa
TRBJ1-5 NA TRBD1 TRBV19 16 TGTGCCAGTAGTATAACCCAGACAGGGCTCAATCAGCCCCAGCATTTT CASSITQTGLNQPQHF
TRBJ2-3 NA TRBD2 TRBV14 17 TGTGCCAGCAGCCAAGGTGCCGCGGGGGGGCCGTCAGATACGCAGTATTTT CASSQGAAGGPSDTQYF
TRBJ2-3 NA NA TRBV6-1 15 TGTGCCAGCAGTGAAAGGTCGGAGGGCACAGATACGCAGTATTTT CASSERSEGTDTQYF
TRBJ1-5 NA NA TRBV7-8 16 TGTGCCAGCAGCCCTTTTATTGGGGGGGGGAATCAGCCCCAGCATTTT CASSPFIGGGNQPQHF
TRBJ2-2 once NA TRBV4-2 15 TGTGCCAGCAGCCAGCCGGGTCAGAACACCGGGGAGCTGTTTTTT CASSQPGQNTGELFF
TRBJ1-3 NA TRBD1 TRBV28 16 TGTGCCAGCAGTTTAGTCTTAGGGACAGTTGTAAACACCATATATTTT CASSLVLGTVVNTIYF
TRBJ2-1 once NA TRBV6-5 14 TGTGCCAGCAGAGACTCGGGGTTATGGAATGAGCAGTTCTTC CASRDSGLWNEQFF
TRBJ2-3 NA NA TRBV9 16 TGTGCCAGCAGCGTCCACCGGGACTCTTACACAGATACGCAGTATTTT CASSVHRDSYTDTQYF
TRBJ2-2 once NA TRBV30 15 TGTGCCTGGAGGAGGAGACTTCTGTACACCGGGGAGCTGTTTTTT CAWRRRLLYTGELFF
TRBJ1-2 NA TRBD1 TRBV6-5 13 TGTGCCAGCAACCCGGACAGGAGCTATGGCTACACCTTC CASNPDRSYGYTF
TRBJ1-6 NA NA TRBV28 15 TGTGCCAGCAGTCTGACAGGATTCTATAATTCACCCCTCCACTTT CASSLTGFYNSPLHF
TRBJ1-4 NA NA TRBV3-1/TRBV3-2 15 TGTGCCAGCAGCCAAGGATGGGGGCGAAATGAAAAACTGTTTTTT CASSQGWGRNEKLFF
TRBJ1-6 NA TRBD1 TRBV30 15 TGTGCCTGGAGCGTCCGGGACAGTGTATATTCACCCCTCCACTTT CAWSVRDSVYSPLHF
TRBJ1-5 NA TRBD1 TRBV18 15 TGTGCCAGCTCACCGTGGGACAGGGGTATTCAGCCCCAGCATTTT CASSPWDRGIQPQHF
TRBJ1-5 NA NA TRBV21-1 17 TGTGCCAGCCGCCCCCCCCAAGGGGGACGTGGCAATCAGCCCCAGCATTTT CASRPPQGGRGNQPQHF
TRBJ1-2 NA NA TRBV28 15 TGTGCCAGCAGTTTTATTCGGGGACATAACTATGGCTACACCTTC CASSFIRGHNYGYTF
TRBJ1-1 NA NA TRBV5-1 13 TGCGCCAGCAGCTTGGAGGGAGGGACTGAAGCTTTCTTT CASSLEGGTEAFF
TRBJ1-6 NA TRBD1 TRBV10-3 18 TGTGCCATCAGTGAGTCTGGCGTACAAGGACAGGGCGGTTCACCCCTCCACTTT CAISESGVQGQGGSPLHF
TRBJ2-5 NA TRBD1 TRBV28 15 TGTGCCAGCAGTCCCGGACAGGGCAGTATGGAGACCCAGTACTTC CASSPGQGSMETQYF
TRBJ2-2 NA NA TRBV11-3 15 TGTGCCAGCAGCTTGACCGGGGCGAACACCGGGGAGCTGTTTTTT CASSLTGANTGELFF
TRBJ1-2 NA TRBD1 TRBV6-5 13 TGTGCCAGCAGACCGACAGGGGCGTATGGCTACACCTTC CASRPTGAYGYTF
TRBJ2-5 NA TRBD2 TRBV3-1/TRBV3-2 17 TGTGCCAGCAGCCGCCGACCCCTAGCGGGAGGGCCTAAGACCCAGTACTTC CASSRRPLAGGPKTQYF
TRBJ2-2 few TRBD2 TRBV6-1 18 TGTGCCAGCAGTGTCCTAGCGGGAGGGCCCTCGAACACCGGGGAGCTGTTTTTT CASSVLAGGPSNTGELFF
TRBJ1-6 NA NA TRBV5-5 13 TGTGCCAGCAGCTTGGCTGGCACTTCACCCCTCCACTTT CASSLAGTSPLHF
TRBJ1-1 NA NA TRBV3-1/TRBV3-2 11 TGTGCCAGCAGCCCGGGACAACTGGCTTTCTTT CASSPGQLAFF
TRBJ1-1 NA NA TRBV5-1 15 TGCGCCAGCAGTCAGGGAGGGAACCAAAACACTGAAGCTTTCTTT CASSQGGNQNTEAFF
TRBJ1-2 NA TRBD1 TRBV29-1 11 TGCAGCTTAGAACAGGGGGGGAGCTACACCTTC CSLEQGGSYTF
TRBJ2-5 NA NA TRBV11-2 12 TGTGCCAGCACCGAACAGGGAGAGACCCAGTACTTC CASTEQGETQYF
TRBJ2-1 NA TRBD2 TRBV15 15 TGTGCCACCAGCACCAAGCGGGGCCAGTACAATGAGCAGTTCTTC CATSTKRGQYNEQFF